These 30 T cell receptor beta chains share one sample of origin, sequenced in a study of T cell repertoires in cytomegalovirus infection. TCRdb reanalysed the reads using MiXCR and keeps one entry per CDR3 protein. The sample yields more than 250,000 distinct CDR3 sequences, around 25% seen once. These receptors' targets are unknown. The specimen was cultured PBMCs, collected from culture after CMV antigen stimulation. The receptors originated from a human donor in good health (CMV status not recorded). Some clones in this sample may be carry-over from other donors' samples.

A few counts support this clonotype. The V call is TRBV28, the J call TRBJ1-1; no reliable D call. Germline values: CDR1 MDHEN, CDR2 SYDVKM. This CDR3 region has 12 residues. V lost 4 bases and J lost 8, with 11 bases in between. The CDR3 protein is CASSSLGGEAFF. The DNA for the CDR3 is TGTGCCAGCAGTTCCCTTGGAGGGGAAGCTTTCTTT.

This clonotype has just a few counts. V is TRBV19 and J is TRBJ2-7; TRBD1 matches at 8 bases. Germline lookup yields CDR1 LNHDA and CDR2 SQIVND (reference sequence). CDR3 size: 16 residues. V lost 5 bases and J lost 3; bases outside the gene matches: 12. The CDR3 sequence: CASSPYRGQGSYEQYF. The DNA of the CDR3 is TGTGCCAGTAGTCCTTACCGAGGACAGGGCAGCTACGAGCAGTACTTC.

The chain uses TRBV27 and TRBJ2-4, with 10 nucleotides matching TRBD2. The CDR3 length is 16 residues. Germline CDR1 and CDR2: MNHEY and SMNVEV (reference sequence). The V and J ends lost 4 bases and 0 bases, in that order; junction bases with no gene match: 3. CDR3 region: CASSWTSGLAKNIQYF. Here the CDR3 DNA reads TGTGCCAGCAGTTGGACTAGCGGACTAGCCAAAAACATTCAGTACTTC.

This clonotype was counted a few times. The rearrangement joins TRBV24-1 to TRBJ2-1, with D hard to call. V dropped 4 bases and J dropped 0 bases, with 9 bases sitting between them. Germline loops: CDR1 KGHDR, CDR2 SFDVKD. CDR3 size: 15 residues. The CDR3: CATSDPAFSYNEQFF. DNA for the CDR3: TGTGCCACCAGTGACCCGGCCTTCTCCTACAATGAGCAGTTCTTC.

A few counts support this clonotype. V is TRBV9 and J is TRBJ2-7; TRBD1 might be the D (5 bases). The CDR3 length is 14 residues. CDR1 and CDR2 (germline): SGDLS, YYNGEE. V lost 3 bases to trimming and J lost 0 bases, with 10 bases between them. Here the CDR3 reads CASSANRSSYEQYV. Here the CDR3 DNA reads TGTGCCAGCAGCGCAAACAGGAGCTCCTACGAGCAGTACGTC.

The chain joins TRBV19 to TRBJ1-5; D call uncertain. Germline-derived CDR1 and CDR2 are LNHDA and SQIVND (reference sequence). This CDR3 has 16 residues. Deletions cut 5 bases from V and 3 bases from J, with 17 bases between. The CDR3 loop is CASSPHRGANNQPQHF. The CDR3 coding sequence is TGTGCCAGTAGTCCGCACCGGGGAGCCAACAATCAGCCCCAGCATTTT.

The V and J genes are TRBV7-8 and TRBJ2-3, with D possibly being TRBD1 (6 bases). Trimming removed 1 base at V and 2 bases at J, with 13 bases between. Germline CDR1 SGHVS, CDR2 FQNEAQ. CDR3 length: 16 residues. The DNA of the CDR3 is TGTGCCAGCAGCTTAGGCGGTCAGGGGTACACAGATACGCAGTATTTT. Its protein is CASSLGGQGYTDTQYF.

V gene TRBV20-1 combines with J gene TRBJ1-2, with D perhaps TRBD1 (5 bases). The CDR3 consists of 13 residues. Germline CDR1 is DFQATT and CDR2 is SNEGSKA (reference sequence). V lost 3 bases to trimming and J lost 8 bases, with 16 bases between them. The CDR3 sequence: CSARVASGQGYTF. In nucleotides, the CDR3 is TGCAGTGCTAGGGTGGCATCGGGGCAGGGCTACACCTTC.

This clonotype turned up a few times. The chain couples TRBV6-2 or TRBV6-3 to TRBJ1-5; tentative D call: TRBD1 (6 bases). V shed 4 bases and J shed 7 bases, with 17 bases lying between them. Germline loops: CDR1 MNHEY, CDR2 SVGEGT. CDR3 length: 15 residues. The CDR3 DNA sequence: TGTGCCAGCAGTTCGTGGGGGCCGCTCGGACAGCCCCAGCATTTT. It specifies CASSSWGPLGQPQHF.

This clonotype was observed a few times. The chain joins TRBV19 to TRBJ2-1, with 12 positions matching TRBD1. The CDR3 has 17 amino acids. V dropped 3 bases and J dropped 7; count of bases not matched to a gene: 10. The germline gives CDR1 LNHDA, CDR2 SQIVND (reference sequence). The CDR3 region is CASSIGTGGAFKNEQFF. The DNA of the CDR3 is TGTGCCAGTAGTATCGGGACAGGGGGCGCCTTTAAGAATGAGCAGTTCTTC.

This clonotype was seen more than once but under ten times. The V and J genes are TRBV20-1 and TRBJ1-4, with 12 nucleotides matching TRBD1. The CDR3 spans 21 residues. The junction had 26 bases not matched to a gene; V was cut back by 5 bases and J by 7 bases. The germline gives CDR1 DFQATT, CDR2 SNEGSKA (reference sequence). CDR3 loop: CSAPRTGFGDRGHPGGEKLFF. In nucleotides, the CDR3 is TGCAGTGCTCCGAGGACAGGCTTTGGGGACAGGGGGCACCCCGGGGGTGAAAAACTGTTTTTT.

This clonotype was picked up one time. V usage is TRBV20-1 and J usage is TRBJ1-1; possible D gene TRBD1, 5 bases. The ends were cut back, 6 bases at V and 4 bases at J, with 15 bases in the middle. The CDR3 is 13 amino acids. Germline CDR1 reads DFQATT; CDR2 reads SNEGSKA (reference sequence). CDR3 in amino acids: CSAGPGSGTEAFF. The CDR3 DNA follows: TGCAGTGCGGGGCCAGGGTCGGGCACTGAAGCTTTCTTT.

This clonotype was seen just once. The chain combines TRBV9 with TRBJ2-1, with TRBD1 identical over 9 bases. V shed 1 base, J shed 3 bases, and the junction held 2 bases outside the gene matches. This CDR3 spans 15 amino acids. Germline V CDR1 and CDR2: SGDLS, YYNGEE. Here the CDR3 reads CASSVSGQGYNEQFF. DNA of the CDR3: TGTGCCAGCAGCGTATCGGGACAGGGCTACAATGAGCAGTTCTTC.

This clonotype has only a few counts. The CDR3 sequence: CASSLGQGYYEQYV. As DNA, the CDR3 is TGTGCCAGCAGTTTGGGACAGGGCTATTACGAGCAGTACGTC. The chain joins TRBV27 to TRBJ2-7; 9 bases align to TRBD1. The V gene end was trimmed by 3 bases and the J gene end by 4 bases; junction bases not matched to a gene: 4. Germline V gives CDR1 MNHEY, CDR2 SMNVEV (reference sequence). The CDR3 extends over 14 amino acids.

The gene calls are TRBV7-9 and TRBJ1-1; TRBD1 matches at 7 bases. V dropped 6 bases and J dropped 1; count of bases not matched to a gene: 11. Germline V gene sequence: CDR1 SEHNR, CDR2 FQNEAQ (reference sequence). CDR3 length equals 16 residues. The CDR3 DNA sequence: TGTGCCAGCAGACAAAACAGGGGTGGGTGGAACACTGAAGCTTTCTTT. Its translation: CASRQNRGGWNTEAFF.

The chain joins TRBV7-2 to TRBJ2-7; 15 bases map to TRBD2. Trimming at V came to 4 bases and at J to 4 bases, leaving 5 bases not matched to a gene. Per germline, CDR1 SGHTA and CDR2 FQGNSA. The CDR3 covers 16 residues. CDR3 DNA sequence: TGTGCCAGCAGCTCGTCCGGGACTAGCGGGAGGTACGAGCAGTACTTC. Translation gives CASSSSGTSGRYEQYF.

The chain uses TRBV15 and TRBJ2-1; D might be TRBD2 (5 bases). The CDR3 extends over 14 amino acids. V was pared by 7 bases and J by 3 bases, with 13 bases between. Looked up from germline, CDR1 is LNHNV and CDR2 is YYDKDF (reference sequence). The CDR3 DNA reads as TGTGCCACCAACCCTGGACTGTTCTACAATGAGCAGTTCTTC. Its protein is CATNPGLFYNEQFF. The whole variable domain, filled in from reference TRBV15 and TRBJ2-1, reads DAMVIQNPRYQVTQFGKPVTLSCSQTLNHNVMYWYQQKSSQAPKLLFHYYDKDFNNEADTPDNFQSRRPNTSFCFLDIRSPGLGDTAMYLCATNPGLFYNEQFFGPGTRLTVL.

This clonotype was seen more than once but under ten times. The chain employs TRBV5-4 and TRBJ2-1; 11 nucleotides align to TRBD2. The CDR3 has 15 amino acids. V lost 3 bases to trimming and J lost 13 bases; unmatched junction nucleotides: 12. From germline, CDR1 is SGHNT and CDR2 YYREEE (reference sequence). CDR3 region: CASSSSGSGRADQFF. CDR3 nucleotides: TGTGCCAGCAGCTCGTCAGGTAGCGGGAGGGCCGATCAGTTCTTC.

This chain uses TRBV7-2 with TRBJ2-1, with 9 nucleotides matching TRBD2. Germline V gene sequence: CDR1 SGHTA, CDR2 FQGNSA. This CDR3 comprises 14 residues. V shed 3 bases and J 6 bases; nucleotides not matched to a gene: 3. In DNA form, the CDR3 reads TGTGCCAGCAGCTTGCTAGCGGGGCTCAATGAGCAGTTCTTC. Translation: CASSLLAGLNEQFF.

This clonotype has more than one count but fewer than ten. The chain has TRBV2 and TRBJ1-3; no firm D call. From germline, CDR1 is SNHLY and CDR2 FYNNEI. This CDR3 comprises 14 residues. The V end lost 3 bases, the J end lost 7 bases, and 13 bases lay between the germline ends. The DNA of the CDR3 is TGTGCCAGCAGTGACACCCCCCTCGGGAACACCATATATTTT. It is translated as CASSDTPLGNTIYF.

This clonotype was seen at least ten times. The V gene is TRBV12-3 or TRBV12-4, the J gene TRBJ1-2; TRBD1 is a possible D gene (5 bases). The CDR3 has 14 amino acids. Deletions cut 6 bases from V and 7 bases from J, with 18 bases between. The CDR3 loop reads CASRNPARGGGYTF. The CDR3 DNA sequence: TGTGCCAGCAGGAATCCCGCCCGGGGCGGTGGCTACACCTTC.

The V gene is TRBV4-1, the J gene TRBJ1-3; D call uncertain. There are 19 residues in the CDR3. CDR1 MGHRA and CDR2 YSYEKL come from the germline V gene. V lost 0 bases, J lost 5 bases, and 23 bases lay in between. The CDR3 here is CASSQDGSPDRNLRNTIYF. The CDR3, as DNA: TGCGCCAGCAGCCAAGATGGGAGCCCCGACCGAAACCTACGAAACACCATATATTTT.

In its sample, this clonotype was seen a few times. The V call is TRBV6-2 or TRBV6-3, the J call TRBJ1-1; unclear D gene. CDR1 is MNHEY, CDR2 SVGEGT, per germline. V dropped 6 bases and J dropped 0 bases, with 14 bases sitting between them. The length of the CDR3 is 15 residues. CDR3 protein: CASRNPEWLNTEAFF. The DNA of the CDR3 is TGTGCCAGCAGAAATCCCGAATGGTTGAACACTGAAGCTTTCTTT.

This chain joins TRBV11-2 and TRBJ2-1, with 8 nucleotides matching TRBD2. Trimming took 9 bases from V and 2 from J; bases not matched to a gene: 3. This CDR3 contains 13 residues. Germline CDR1 is SGHAT and CDR2 is FQNNGV. CDR3 sequence: CASRGGAYNEQFF. CDR3 nucleotides: TGTGCCAGTCGGGGGGGGGCCTACAATGAGCAGTTCTTC.

V and J are TRBV19 and TRBJ2-3; D is possibly TRBD1 (7 bases). The CDR3 loop spans 16 amino acids. Germline V gene lookup returns CDR1 LNHDA and CDR2 SQIVND (reference sequence). The V and J ends lost 4 bases and 4 bases respectively, with 18 bases between them. The chain's CDR3 is CASSTRQGGRADTQYF. The CDR3 DNA reads as TGTGCCAGTAGTACCCGACAGGGAGGCCGAGCAGATACGCAGTATTTT.

The chain uses TRBV7-9 and TRBJ1-4, with D possibly being TRBD1 (5 bases). The V end was cut by 2 bases, the J end by 7 bases, with 8 bases between. The CDR3 runs to 13 residues. Germline V lookup: CDR1 SEHNR, CDR2 FQNEAQ (reference sequence). The CDR3 region has the DNA TGTGCCAGCAGCTTATCGGGGCGTGAAAAACTGTTTTTT. Translated, it gives CASSLSGREKLFF.

The chain is built from TRBV6-5 and TRBJ2-1, with 7 bases matching TRBD1. Germline lookup yields CDR1 MNHEY and CDR2 SVGAGI. The CDR3 covers 11 residues. V dropped 8 bases and J dropped 9; count of bases not matched to a gene: 4. The CDR3 reads CASGRDSEQFF. For the CDR3, the DNA is TGTGCCAGCGGCCGGGACAGTGAGCAGTTCTTC.

The chain links TRBV5-1 to TRBJ2-3; D is possibly TRBD1 or TRBD2 (5 bases each). Germline values: CDR1 SGHRS, CDR2 YFSETQ. The ends were cut back, 4 bases at V and 6 bases at J, with 12 bases in the middle. The length of the CDR3 is 13 residues. The CDR3 nucleotides are TGCGCCAGCAGCCGGGACCTCGGGGATACGCAGTATTTT. This encodes CASSRDLGDTQYF.

J is TRBJ1-5 and V is TRBV20-1; unclear D gene. CDR3 length equals 15 residues. Trimming cost V 3 bases and J 7 bases, with 19 bases left between them. Germline V gene sequence: CDR1 DFQATT, CDR2 SNEGSKA (reference sequence). The CDR3 protein is CSARAPEPVYQPQHF. The CDR3 DNA follows: TGCAGTGCTAGGGCCCCAGAGCCGGTATACCAGCCCCAGCATTTT.

The chain uses TRBV4-3 and TRBJ1-6, with D perhaps TRBD1 (6 bases). CDR3 length: 15 residues. Deletions cut 1 base from V and 7 bases from J, with 11 bases between. Germline V gene data show CDR1 as LGHNA and CDR2 as YSLEER. The CDR3 is CASSQVAGTNSPLHF. CDR3 nucleotide sequence: TGCGCCAGCAGCCAAGTGGCAGGGACAAATTCACCCCTCCACTTT.